This T cell receptor beta chain was sequenced for a study of T-cell memory formation after mild COVID-19. CDR1 and CDR2 from the germline V gene are SGHTA and FQGTGA. Trimming removed 2 bases at V and 0 bases at J, with 7 bases between. This CDR3 is built from 14 residues. TCRdb re-called the 5' RACE reads through MiXCR, storing one row per CDR3 protein. The profile shows a few hundred thousand distinct CDR3 sequences, approximately 9% of them singletons. The TCR originated in a man younger than 35 who had mild COVID-19 (a few samples of this study predate the infection). Cell type and time point are not known. The V call is TRBV7-3, the J call TRBJ1-2; D might be TRBD1 (6 bases). Input material: PBMCs or a T cell subset sorted from them (not recorded which). The CDR3 nucleotides read TGTGCCAGCAGCTTAGACAGGACTAACTATGGCTACACCTTC. As protein: CASSLDRTNYGYTF.